This T cell receptor beta chain emerged from a study of regulatory T cells in long-lasting Graves disease. Overall study: Graves' patients, diagnosed recently, had received antithyroid drugs under 3 months.

Specified time point: newly diagnosed GD, antithyroid drugs for less than 3 months. The TCR library was prepared using RNA isolated from PBMCs. This clonotype was seen a handful of times. Its antigen is undetermined. V gave up 8 bases and J gave up 4 bases, with 18 bases separating them. CDR1 and CDR2 from the germline V gene are MNHEY and SMNVEV (reference sequence). The CDR3 runs 15 residues. Both iRepertoire HTBI primers and Arm-PCR of CDR3 regions were used to build the TCR beta libraries. TCRdb re-called the multiplex PCR reads through MiXCR, storing one row per CDR3 protein. The sample consists of about 440,000 distinct CDR3 sequences, about 17% of them appearing once. Study-level results: Under persistent disease, TRBV28, TRBJ1-2 and TRBJ2-5 were used preferentially.

The sample also formed part of further work on T cells in Graves' hyperthyroidism and ophthalmopathy.

This receptor was taken from a woman in her 30s with Graves disease. The sample in question was peripheral blood mononuclear cells (PBMCs), obtained at new diagnosis, from a patient treated with antithyroid drugs. The gene calls are TRBV27 and TRBJ1-5; D perhaps matches TRBD1 (5 bases). The DNA for the CDR3 is TGTGCCAGCCGACTCCTGCCCGGGGGTAATCAGCCCCAGCATTTT. Translation: CASRLLPGGNQPQHF.